This record looks at one T cell receptor beta chain sequence and its context. No antigen is known for it. Isolation of naive CD8 T cells was achieved by sorting on a CD8+CD4-CCR7+CD45RA+ phenotype. V was shortened by 2 bases and J by 0 bases, with 10 bases between the two germline ends. The CDR3 totals 15 residues. CDR1 is SGHDN and CDR2 is FVKESK in the germline V gene. The data belong to a study of molecular identifiers for immune sequencing clone quantification. Overall study results and limits: In cases of identical TCR molecules sharing a barcode, highly expanded clone sizes could be underestimated. Roughly 940,000 naive cells reportedly did not prevent detection of spiked Jurkat TCR RNA from one cell.

Listed TCR primers and previously described methods were used for bulk TCR libraries. TCRdb re-analysed the PCR reads in MiXCR, keeping a single row per CDR3 protein. The sample carries 45,000 to 65,000 distinct CDR3 sequences, around 25% recorded once. Sequenced material: naive CD8+ T cells from blood, with Jurkat cell RNA spiked in. Subset noted: FACS-sorted CD8+CD4-CCR7+CD45RA+ naive T cells. This sequence originates from a human donor in good health. Some libraries in this study had Jurkat cell RNA spiked in. The J gene is TRBJ1-1, the V gene TRBV14; D might be TRBD1 (6 bases). Here the CDR3 reads CASSQWGPMNTEAFF. In DNA form, the CDR3 reads TGTGCCAGCAGCCAATGGGGGCCAATGAACACTGAAGCTTTCTTT. Combining the CDR3 with reference TRBV14 and TRBJ1-1 gives the whole variable domain EAGVTQFPSHSVIEKGQTVTLRCDPISGHDNLYWYRRVMGKEIKFLLHFVKESKQDESGMPNNRFLAERTGGTYSTLKVQPAELEDSGVYFCASSQWGPMNTEAFFGQGTRLTVV.